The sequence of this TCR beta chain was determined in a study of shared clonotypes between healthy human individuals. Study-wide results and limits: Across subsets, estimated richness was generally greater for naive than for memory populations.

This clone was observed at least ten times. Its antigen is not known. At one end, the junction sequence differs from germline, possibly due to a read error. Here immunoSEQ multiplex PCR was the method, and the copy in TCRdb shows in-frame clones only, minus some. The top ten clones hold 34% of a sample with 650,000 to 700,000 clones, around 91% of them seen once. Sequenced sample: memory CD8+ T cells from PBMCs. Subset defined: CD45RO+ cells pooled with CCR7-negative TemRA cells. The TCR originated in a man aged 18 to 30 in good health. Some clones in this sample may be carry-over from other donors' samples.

The CDR3 DNA is TGCGCCAGCAGCCCGGGACCGGTCTTT. It codes for CASSPGPVF. The rearrangement links TRBV4-3 to TRBJ1-1, with a tentative D call TRBD1 (5 bases). Germline V gene data show CDR1 as LGHNA and CDR2 as YSLEER. The CDR3 consists of 9 residues.